This T cell receptor (beta chain) is from a study of spatial heterogeneity in lung cancer. Points from the study as a whole: Ubiquitous expanded tumor TCRs surfaced in blood more at resection than they did at follow-up.

The CDR3 consists of 16 residues. The germline CDR1 and CDR2 sequences are SGHTA and FQGNSA. V gave up 4 bases and J gave up 1 base; unmatched junction bases: 4. TCRdb reanalysed the 5' RACE reads using MiXCR and keeps one entry per CDR3 protein. The data show some 15,000 distinct CDR3 sequences, roughly 7.7% seen once. Time point meaning: sample taken at primary tumor resection. Sequencing was performed on whole RNA extracted from tumor and nontumor lung tissue, or from frozen PBMC, and the material was left unsorted. This clonotype came up many times. What it binds is unknown. The rearrangement uses TRBV7-2 and TRBJ2-3; 11 positions agree with TRBD2. Sequenced material: PBMCs, taken at surgery. The receptor was derived from a female donor with early-stage non-small cell lung cancer. The chain's CDR3 is CASSSALAGGTDTQYF. The CDR3 DNA reads TGTGCCAGCAGCTCGGCACTAGCGGGGGGCACAGATACGCAGTATTTT.